A selection of T cell receptor beta chains follows, all from one sample in a study of radiotherapy plus CTLA-4 blockade in lung cancer. Here immunoSEQ multiplex PCR was the method, and the copy in TCRdb shows in-frame clones only, minus some. The repertoire holds 50,000 to 70,000 clones, with approximately 82% as singletons. Sequencing was performed on peripheral blood, taken from a patient treated with radiotherapy plus ipilimumab. The receptors originated from a human donor with non-small cell lung cancer whose response to radiotherapy plus ipilimumab could not be evaluated. CDR3s include the opening cysteine and the closing phenylalanine or tryptophan. A D gene is named only where the DNA matches it firmly. Rows give clone size only sometimes, using once, few, many, or a class for an expanded clone.

clone_size j_call cdr3_length v_call d_call cdr3_aa cdr3_nt
- TRBJ1-3 14 TRBV11-2 - CASSPTGGGNTIYF TGTGCCAGCAGCCCCACCGGGGGTGGAAACACCATATATTTT
once TRBJ2-7 15 TRBV10-2 TRBD1 CASRGAWDRAYEQYF TGCGCCAGCAGAGGGGCGTGGGACAGGGCCTACGAGCAGTACTTC
- TRBJ2-7 16 TRBV13 TRBD2 CASSSIGTSGSYEQYF TGTGCCAGCAGCTCTATCGGGACTAGCGGCTCCTACGAGCAGTACTTC
once TRBJ2-1 18 TRBV19 TRBD2 CASSMKGLAGSWGNEQFF TGTGCCAGTAGTATGAAGGGGCTAGCGGGGTCCTGGGGGAATGAGCAGTTCTTC
- TRBJ1-5 15 TRBV19 - CASSREQGDNQPQHF TGTGCCAGTAGTAGGGAACAGGGTGACAATCAGCCCCAGCATTTT
- TRBJ2-2 18 TRBV29-1 TRBD2 CSVEDYNGLAGRTGELFF TGCAGCGTTGAAGACTATAACGGACTAGCGGGAAGGACCGGGGAGCTGTTTTTT
- TRBJ2-7 16 TRBV4-3 TRBD2 CASSQDLRGSSYEQYF TGCGCCAGCAGCCAAGATCTGCGGGGGAGCTCCTACGAGCAGTACTTC
- TRBJ2-5 13 TRBV19 TRBD1 CASRGTGMETQYF TGTGCCAGTAGGGGGACAGGGATGGAGACCCAGTACTTC
- TRBJ1-1 13 TRBV5-8 - CASSSRRNTEAFF TGTGCCAGCAGCTCCCGGAGAAACACTGAAGCTTTCTTT
- TRBJ1-1 15 TRBV9 TRBD1 CASSGLGQGPTEAFF TGTGCCAGCAGCGGCTTAGGACAGGGTCCGACTGAAGCTTTCTTT
- TRBJ2-2 16 TRBV19 - CASKDRDSFLSGELFF TGTGCCAGCAAAGACCGGGATAGCTTTTTATCCGGGGAGCTGTTTTTT
- TRBJ2-7 13 TRBV30 - CAWSRQGMGEQYF TGTGCCTGGAGTCGGCAGGGGATGGGCGAGCAGTACTTC
once TRBJ2-3 16 TRBV27 TRBD2 CASSVTAGGGTDTQYF TGTGCCAGCAGTGTAACAGCGGGGGGAGGCACAGATACGCAGTATTTT
- TRBJ1-1 14 TRBV6-1 TRBD1 CASSEWQGDTEAFF TGTGCCAGCAGTGAATGGCAGGGGGACACTGAAGCTTTCTTT
- TRBJ2-7 15 TRBV27 - CASSLSRGNSYEQYF TGTGCCAGCAGTTTATCGAGGGGGAACTCCTACGAGCAGTACTTC